This T cell receptor beta chain appears in the sequencing data of a study of T cell clones after liver transplantation. This CDR3 is built from 12 residues. From germline, CDR1 is MNHNY and CDR2 SVGAGI (reference sequence). V lost 9 bases, J lost 0 bases, and 6 bases lay in between. The assay was immunoSEQ multiplex PCR, and TCRdb's table has in-frame clones only and misses some. The top ten clones hold approximately 0.45% of a sample with 75,000 to 100,000 clones, roughly 80% of them seen once. This clone was detected only a few times. This chain connects TRBV6-6 to TRBJ1-3; D gene uncertain. The origin of this receptor is a human patient who received a liver transplant. Part of the T cell pool may stem from the graft donor. Specimen: CD4+ T cells from blood, collected approximately 3.5 years after liver transplant. CDR3 sequence: CASTSSGNTIYF. CDR3 DNA sequence: TGTGCCAGTACCAGCTCTGGAAACACCATATATTTT.